Below are 15 T cell receptor beta chains sequenced from a single sample in a study of CD4 T cells in relation to SARS-CoV-2 and coronaviruses (dated by TCRdb to the early 2020s). CD4+ T cells from unexposed donors were collected before the COVID-19 pandemic (2011-2018). The receptor library was made with the immunoSEQ multiplex PCR assay. The immuneACCESS repertoire file appears here via TCRdb, limited to in-frame rearrangements. These files lack a portion of the clones; in checked studies, under half of the deficit traces to unresolved V genes, and the cause of the others is not known. In this sample the table shows about 59,000 clones, 86% of which occur a single time. The ten largest make up about 1.5% of the sample. Sample: memory CD4+ T cells from PBMCs. This specimen's cell subset or site label, interpreted: memory (non-naive) CD4+ T cells. These TCRs come from a human donor in good health.

The rearrangement joins TRBV2 to TRBJ2-1; TRBD2 aligns across 10 bases. J lost 9 bases, V lost 2 bases, and 10 bases had no gene match. Germline V gives CDR1 SNHLY, CDR2 FYNNEI. The CDR3 is made up of 16 amino acids. CDR3 region: CASSEMGLAGEGEQFF. The CDR3 nucleotides read TGTGCCAGCAGTGAAATGGGGCTAGCGGGAGAGGGTGAGCAGTTCTTC.

V gene TRBV6-1 combines with J gene TRBJ2-1; no clear D. The CDR3 has 15 amino acids. Germline V gene sequence: CDR1 MNHNS, CDR2 SASEGT. V lost 2 bases, J lost 7 bases, and 15 bases lay in between. The chain's CDR3 is CASSELGYVGNEQFF. Written as DNA, the CDR3 is TGTGCCAGCAGTGAACTGGGGTATGTTGGGAATGAGCAGTTCTTC.

CDR3 nucleotides: TGCAGCGCCAGCGGGTTGGGTAATGAAAAACTGTTTTTT. Protein sequence: CSASGLGNEKLFF. V gene TRBV29-1 combines with J gene TRBJ1-4; D gene ambiguous. V lost 7 bases, J lost 4 bases, and 13 bases lay in between. Germline loops: CDR1 SQVTM, CDR2 ANQGSEA. The CDR3 runs to 13 residues.

The chain is built from TRBV28 and TRBJ1-1; D is undetermined. The CDR3 contains 12 residues. V lost 5 bases to trimming and J lost 1 base, with 5 bases between them. Germline V gene lookup returns CDR1 MDHEN and CDR2 SYDVKM. CDR3 DNA: TGTGCCAGCAGTCGGGGGAACACTGAAGCTTTCTTT. This translates into CASSRGNTEAFF.

The chain employs TRBV12-1 and TRBJ2-3; the table's D call TRBD2 went unverified against the DNA. TRBV12-1 is a documented pseudogene. This CDR3 has 14 amino acids. The CDR3 region is CASSFVGGRDTQYF. CDR3 DNA: TGTGCCAGCAGCTTTGTGGGGGGGAGGGATACGCAGTATTTT.

The chain recombines TRBV5-1 with TRBJ2-5; the D is unclear. Trimming took 0 bases from V and 6 from J, leaving 15 bases between them. CDR1 is SGHRS and CDR2 is YFSETQ in the germline V gene. This CDR3 is 15 amino acids long. CDR3 nucleotide sequence: TGCGCCAGCAGCTTGGAGGGTTGGCAGGACCAGACCCAGTACTTC. As protein: CASSLEGWQDQTQYF.

In DNA form, the CDR3 reads TGTGCCTGGACCCCTCGGAGCGGGAGGTTCTACAATGAGCAGTTCTTC. This encodes CAWTPRSGRFYNEQFF. The genes are TRBV30 and TRBJ2-1; 9 bases are shared with TRBD2. V was pared by 4 bases and J by 3 bases, with 10 bases of the junction left unmatched. The CDR3 has 16 amino acids. Germline V gene sequence: CDR1 GTSNPN, CDR2 SVGIG (reference sequence). The full variable domain, rest sourced from reference TRBV30 and TRBJ2-1, is SQTIHQWPATLVQPVGSPLSLECTVEGTSNPNLYWYRQAAGRGLQLLFYSVGIGQISSEVPQNLSASRPQDRQFILSSKKLLLSDSGFYLCAWTPRSGRFYNEQFFGPGTRLTVL.

The CDR3 protein is CASSNWGRETGELFF. The DNA for the CDR3 is TGTGCCAGCAGCAATTGGGGGAGAGAAACCGGGGAGCTGTTTTTT. The chain has TRBV7-9 and TRBJ2-2; D may match TRBD1 or TRBD2 (5 bases each). The CDR3 has 15 amino acids. CDR1 and CDR2 (germline): SEHNR, FQNEAQ (reference sequence). Deletions cut 5 bases from V and 5 bases from J, with 15 bases between.

Notes on this clone: This sample includes further DNA sequences coding for the same CDR3. The genes are TRBV2 and TRBJ1-3; D remains ambiguous. Trimming cost V 2 bases and J 7 bases, with 6 bases left between them. The germline V gene has CDR1 SNHLY and CDR2 FYNNEI. The CDR3 extends over 12 amino acids. CDR3 bases: TGTGCCAGCAGTGAACCGGGGAACACCATATATTTT. Translation gives CASSEPGNTIYF.

The genes are TRBV28 and TRBJ2-7; 15 bases are a match to TRBD2. The CDR3 is 13 residues long. Trimming removed 3 bases from V and 12 bases from J; junction bases left unmatched: 3. CDR1 is MDHEN and CDR2 is SYDVKM in the germline V gene. The CDR3 DNA follows: TGTGCCAGCAGTTTCGGGACTAGCGGGAGGTCGTACTTC. Protein sequence: CASSFGTSGRSYF.

The J gene is TRBJ2-5, the V gene TRBV13; no firm D call. Per the germline V gene, CDR1 is PRHDT and CDR2 is FYEKMQ (reference sequence). The CDR3 runs 11 residues. V lost 5 bases to trimming and J lost 9 bases, with 10 bases between them. This chain's CDR3 is CASSTNEAQYF. For the CDR3, the DNA is TGTGCCAGCAGCACAAACGAAGCCCAGTACTTC.

The rearrangement uses TRBV7-6 and TRBJ2-2; TRBD1 matches at 8 bases. Germline V CDR1 and CDR2: SGHVS, FNYEAQ. V gave up 5 bases and J gave up 1 base; unmatched junction bases: 9. The CDR3 sequence is 17 residues long. Here the CDR3 reads CASSPSKDRGNTGELFF. Written as DNA, the CDR3 is TGTGCCAGCAGCCCAAGCAAAGACAGGGGGAACACCGGGGAGCTGTTTTTT.

This sequence joins TRBV27 and TRBJ2-7; the match to TRBD2 covers 7 bases. Germline V lookup: CDR1 MNHEY, CDR2 SMNVEV (reference sequence). The CDR3 has 14 residues. After removal of 9 bases from V and 6 bases from J, the junction contained 14 bases not matched to a gene. DNA of the CDR3: TGTGCCAGTACACCCGGACTAGGCATGGGCGAGCAGTACTTC. It encodes CASTPGLGMGEQYF.

In this sample, this clone turned up once. The CDR3, as DNA: TGTGCCACCAGTGACCCCCGGGACAGAAAAAACACCGGGGAGCTGTTTTTT. Translating gives CATSDPRDRKNTGELFF. This chain joins TRBV24-1 and TRBJ2-2, with TRBD1 matching 7 bases. The CDR3 contains 17 residues. Trimming cost V 4 bases and J 2 bases; bases outside gene matches: 9. Germline values: CDR1 KGHDR, CDR2 SFDVKD.

The chain combines TRBV2 with TRBJ1-1; the D gene is possibly TRBD1 (5 bases). CDR1 and CDR2 from the germline V gene are SNHLY and FYNNEI. V lost 4 bases, J lost 1 base, and 16 bases lay in between. The CDR3 has 16 residues. The CDR3 nucleotides read TGTGCCAGCAGTGGCAAAGAGACAGTTTGGAACACTGAAGCTTTCTTT. It encodes CASSGKETVWNTEAFF.